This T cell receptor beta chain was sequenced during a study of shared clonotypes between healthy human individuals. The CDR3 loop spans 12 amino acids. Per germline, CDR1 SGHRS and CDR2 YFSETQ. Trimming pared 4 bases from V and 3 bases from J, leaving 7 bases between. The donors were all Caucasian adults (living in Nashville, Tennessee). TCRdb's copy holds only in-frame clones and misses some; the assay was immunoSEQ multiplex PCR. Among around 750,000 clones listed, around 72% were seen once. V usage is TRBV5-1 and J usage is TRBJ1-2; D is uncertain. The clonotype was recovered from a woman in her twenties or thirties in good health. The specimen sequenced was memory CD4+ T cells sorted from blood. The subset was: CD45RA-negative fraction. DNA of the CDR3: TGCGCCAGCAGCCTGGACGACTATGGCTACACCTTC. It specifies CASSLDDYGYTF.